Presented here are 29 T cell receptor beta chains from one specimen sequenced in a study of blood T cell repertoires in COVID-19. Only in-frame clones appear in the TCRdb table, and some are missing; sequencing was by immunoSEQ multiplex PCR. Here the sample spans roughly 120,000 clones, roughly 90% being singletons. Sequencing was done on a sample of peripheral blood. The source of these receptors is a man over 45 with active COVID-19.

This sequence joins TRBV7-6 and TRBJ2-1, with TRBD2 identical over 10 bases. This CDR3 contains 18 residues. With V trimmed by 1 base and J by 7 bases, 13 bases remained unmatched. The germline gives CDR1 SGHVS, CDR2 FNYEAQ. CDR3 loop: CASSLVPSGRAGMNEQFF. The CDR3 region has the DNA TGTGCCAGCAGCTTAGTGCCGAGCGGGAGGGCCGGAATGAATGAGCAGTTCTTC. Filled out from reference TRBV7-6 and TRBJ2-1, the complete variable domain reads GAGVSQSPRYKVTKRGQDVALRCDPISGHVSLYWYRQALGQGPEFLTYFNYEAQQDKSGLPNDRFSAERPEGSISTLTIQRTEQRDSAMYRCASSLVPSGRAGMNEQFFGPGTRLTVL.

The chain recombines TRBV11-3 with TRBJ2-7; D unresolved. This CDR3 has 12 amino acids. The germline gives CDR1 SGHNT, CDR2 YENEEA. With 1 base removed from V and 7 bases from J, the gap between germline ends came to 8 bases. CDR3 bases: TGTGCCAGCAGCTTAGGGAACGGGGAGCAGTACTTC. Translating it yields CASSLGNGEQYF. The whole variable domain, filled in from reference TRBV11-3 and TRBJ2-7, reads EAGVVQSPRYKIIEKKQPVAFWCNPISGHNTLYWYLQNLGQGPELLIRYENEEAVDDSQLPKDRFSAERLKGVDSTLKIQPAELGDSAVYLCASSLGNGEQYFGPGTRLTVT.

V usage is TRBV5-6 and J usage is TRBJ1-4; 7 nucleotides match TRBD1. The CDR3 spans 14 residues. J lost 5 bases, V lost 4 bases, and 5 bases had no gene match. Per the germline V gene, CDR1 is SGHDT and CDR2 is YYEEEE. In DNA, the CDR3 is TGTGCCAGCAGCCCGACAGGGTTAAATGAAAAACTGTTTTTT. Its protein product is CASSPTGLNEKLFF.

The genes are TRBV7-9 and TRBJ2-1, with TRBD1 matching 11 bases. The CDR3 is made up of 15 amino acids. In germline, CDR1 is SEHNR, CDR2 FQNEAQ (reference sequence). After removal of 3 bases from V and 6 bases from J, the junction contained 4 bases not matched to a gene. The CDR3 region is CASSFGQGAGNEQFF. DNA for the CDR3: TGTGCCAGCAGCTTTGGACAGGGGGCAGGCAATGAGCAGTTCTTC. Filled out from reference TRBV7-9 and TRBJ2-1, the complete variable domain reads DTGVSQNPRHKITKRGQNVTFRCDPISEHNRLYWYRQTLGQGPEFLTYFQNEAQLEKSRLLSDRFSAERPKGSFSTLEIQRTEQGDSAMYLCASSFGQGAGNEQFFGPGTRLTVL.

The rearrangement uses TRBV19 and TRBJ2-2; TRBD2 agrees at 9 bases. The CDR3 covers 14 residues. Germline V gene lookup returns CDR1 LNHDA and CDR2 SQIVND (reference sequence). The junction had 5 bases not matched to a gene; V was cut back by 6 bases and J by 6 bases. The CDR3 DNA reads TGTGCCAGTAGACCTAGCGGGATAGCCGGGGAGCTGTTTTTT. Translating gives CASRPSGIAGELFF.

This clone has only a few counts. The chain employs TRBV7-2 and TRBJ2-3; no clear D. The CDR3 has 14 residues. The V gene lost 3 bases and the J gene lost 3 bases, with 10 bases spanning the gap. Germline V lookup: CDR1 SGHTA, CDR2 FQGNSA. The chain's CDR3 is CASSLSHATDTQYF. CDR3 DNA: TGTGCCAGCAGCTTGTCGCATGCGACAGATACGCAGTATTTT.

The CDR3 DNA follows: TGTGCCACCAGCAGAGATGGGACAGGGGCATTGTCCTACGAGCAGTACTTC. The encoded protein is CATSRDGTGALSYEQYF. V gene TRBV15 combines with J gene TRBJ2-7; the match to TRBD1 covers 10 bases. The CDR3 extends over 17 amino acids. Germline loops: CDR1 LNHNV, CDR2 YYDKDF (reference sequence). The junction had 6 bases not matched to a gene; V was cut back by 0 bases and J by 1 base.

The V and J genes are TRBV18 and TRBJ2-7, with 8 bases aligning to TRBD2. V shed 1 base, J shed 5 bases, and the junction held 7 bases outside the gene matches. This CDR3 region has 15 residues. Germline assignment: CDR1 KGHSH and CDR2 LQKENI. The CDR3 sequence is CASSPLASGPDEQYV. CDR3 nucleotide sequence: TGTGCCAGCTCACCACTGGCTAGCGGGCCGGACGAGCAGTACGTC.

V gene TRBV6-5 combines with J gene TRBJ1-1, with TRBD1 identical over 8 bases. Germline V gives CDR1 MNHEY, CDR2 SVGAGI. Losses at the gene ends were 8 bases for V and 0 bases for J; bases not matched to a gene: 5. The CDR3 runs 14 residues. The DNA of the CDR3 is TGTGCCAGCCTGAGACAGGGGATGAACACTGAAGCTTTCTTT. The encoded protein is CASLRQGMNTEAFF.

This clone was seen only once. The rearrangement links TRBV25-1 to TRBJ2-1; D is possibly TRBD1 (5 bases). The germline CDR1 and CDR2 sequences are MGHDK and SYGVNS. This CDR3 is built from 14 residues. V shed 5 bases and J shed 5 bases, with 13 bases lying between them. The CDR3 sequence: CASSSGRVNNEQFF. CDR3 DNA sequence: TGTGCCAGCAGTTCGGGCAGGGTAAACAATGAGCAGTTCTTC.

This chain uses TRBV5-1 with TRBJ2-1; 11 bases match TRBD1. V shed 0 bases, J shed 2 bases, and the junction held 4 bases outside the gene matches. The V gene's germline CDR1 is SGHRS and CDR2 YFSETQ. The CDR3 totals 17 residues. The CDR3 DNA reads as TGCGCCAGCAGCTTGGCCGGGACAGGGGGGACCTACAATGAGCAGTTCTTC. Amino acids: CASSLAGTGGTYNEQFF.

The chain recombines TRBV9 with TRBJ1-3; D not certain. V lost 1 base, J lost 2 bases, and 10 bases lay in between. The CDR3 runs 15 residues. Looked up from germline, CDR1 is SGDLS and CDR2 is YYNGEE. This chain's CDR3 is CASSVIPGTGNTIYF. CDR3 nucleotides: TGTGCCAGCAGCGTAATCCCCGGGACTGGAAACACCATATATTTT. The whole variable domain, remainder taken from reference TRBV9 and TRBJ1-3, is DSGVTQTPKHLITATGQRVTLRCSPRSGDLSVYWYQQSLDQGLQFLIQYYNGEERAKGNILERFSAQQFPDLHSELNLSSLELGDSALYFCASSVIPGTGNTIYFGEGSWLTVV.

Here the CDR3 DNA reads TGTGCCAGCAGTGACGGACAGCTTAACTATGGCTACACCTTC. This sequence encodes CASSDGQLNYGYTF. The chain links TRBV2 to TRBJ1-2; D perhaps matches TRBD1 (6 bases). The CDR3 covers 14 residues. Trimming left V 3 bases short and J 1 base short, with 9 bases between. Per germline, CDR1 SNHLY and CDR2 FYNNEI.

This chain joins TRBV9 and TRBJ2-6, with D maybe TRBD1 (5 bases). The CDR3 spans 14 residues. V was clipped by 4 bases and J by 1 base, with 6 bases between them. Germline V gene sequence: CDR1 SGDLS, CDR2 YYNGEE. CDR3 region: CASSQGSGANVLTF. DNA of the CDR3: TGTGCCAGCAGCCAGGGATCTGGGGCCAACGTCCTGACTTTC.

The V gene is TRBV30, the J gene TRBJ1-3; D is ambiguous. The CDR3 spans 13 residues. Germline CDR1 and CDR2: GTSNPN and SVGIG (reference sequence). V lost 0 bases and J lost 5, with 8 bases in between. The CDR3, as DNA: TGTGCCTGGAGTGTCGCGGGGAGAAACACCATATATTTT. Translated: CAWSVAGRNTIYF.

In DNA, the CDR3 is TGTGCCACCAGCAGAGAGCTGGGCCAGGGGGCGAATGAAAAACTGTTTTTT. Residues: CATSRELGQGANEKLFF. The V and J genes are TRBV15 and TRBJ1-4, with 8 bases lining up with TRBD1. V shed 0 bases and J 5 bases; nucleotides not matched to a gene: 8. Germline V gene sequence: CDR1 LNHNV, CDR2 YYDKDF (reference sequence). The CDR3 is made up of 17 amino acids.

This chain connects TRBV6-5 to TRBJ1-2, with 10 bases aligning to TRBD1. With 0 bases clipped from V and 5 bases from J, the junction kept 3 bases outside the gene matches. The CDR3 covers 15 residues. The germline CDR1 and CDR2 sequences are MNHEY and SVGAGI. The DNA for the CDR3 is TGTGCCAGCAGTTACTCCGGGACAGGGGTGTATGGCTACACCTTC. Translation: CASSYSGTGVYGYTF.

The chain carries TRBV24-1 and TRBJ2-3; 13 positions agree with TRBD2. Germline V CDR1 and CDR2: KGHDR, SFDVKD. CDR3 length: 18 residues. The V and J ends lost 7 bases and 0 bases, in that order; junction bases with no gene match: 9. CDR3 residues: CATSTGTSGATSTDTQYF. Written as DNA, the CDR3 is TGTGCCACCAGCACCGGGACTAGCGGGGCGACTAGCACAGATACGCAGTATTTT.

J is TRBJ1-1 and V is TRBV30; no firm D call. Germline loops: CDR1 GTSNPN, CDR2 SVGIG (reference sequence). With 5 bases removed from V and 0 bases from J, the gap between germline ends came to 10 bases. This CDR3 has 13 residues. CDR3 protein: CAWRYTMNTEAFF. The CDR3 coding sequence is TGTGCCTGGCGATACACCATGAACACTGAAGCTTTCTTT. Looking up the rest from reference TRBV30 and TRBJ1-1 gives the full variable domain: SQTIHQWPATLVQPVGSPLSLECTVEGTSNPNLYWYRQAAGRGLQLLFYSVGIGQISSEVPQNLSASRPQDRQFILSSKKLLLSDSGFYLCAWRYTMNTEAFFGQGTRLTVV.

The chain is built from TRBV7-7 and TRBJ2-1, with D possibly matching TRBD2 (5 bases). This CDR3 comprises 13 residues. Trimming took off 5 bases at V and 7 bases at J, with 12 bases between the two ends. Germline V gives CDR1 SSHAT, CDR2 FNYEAQ (reference sequence). Here the CDR3 reads CASSPDWGNEQFF. In nucleotides, the CDR3 is TGTGCCAGCAGCCCGGACTGGGGAAATGAGCAGTTCTTC.

The chain combines TRBV6-5 with TRBJ1-5; a possible D gene is TRBD1 (5 bases). Trimming left V 8 bases short and J 5 bases short, with 16 bases between. CDR1 is MNHEY, CDR2 SVGAGI, per germline. This CDR3 contains 14 residues. The CDR3 DNA is TGTGCCAGCTTAAACCAGGGCCTCGATCAGCCCCAGCATTTT. Translating it yields CASLNQGLDQPQHF.

The chain joins TRBV5-1 to TRBJ2-7, with 8 bases identical to TRBD2. The CDR3 consists of 15 residues. Germline V gene sequence: CDR1 SGHRS, CDR2 YFSETQ. With 0 bases clipped from V and 6 bases from J, the junction kept 8 bases outside the gene matches. This CDR3 reads CASSLVGGRHGEQYF. The CDR3 DNA follows: TGCGCCAGCAGCTTGGTGGGCGGGAGGCACGGCGAGCAGTACTTC.

This chain uses TRBV27 with TRBJ2-5; maybe TRBD2 (7 bases). This CDR3 contains 16 residues. CDR1 is MNHEY, CDR2 SMNVEV, per germline (reference sequence). V lost 0 bases to trimming and J lost 5 bases, with 16 bases between them. CDR3 nucleotides: TGTGCCAGCAGTTTATCGTTCGGAGGGGGAGGGGAGACCCAGTACTTC. Residues: CASSLSFGGGGETQYF.

This rearrangement joins TRBV7-2 to TRBJ2-2, with 8 bases that match TRBD2. The CDR3 has 15 amino acids. V lost 1 base, J lost 13 bases, and 11 bases stayed unmatched. Germline lookup yields CDR1 SGHTA and CDR2 FQGNSA. CDR3 sequence (DNA): TGTGCCAGCAGCTTAGGATTTTTGCGGGGGGCCGGGCTGTTTTTT. Protein sequence: CASSLGFLRGAGLFF.

V and J are TRBV29-1 and TRBJ2-7; possibly TRBD1 or TRBD2 for D (7 bases each). Germline loops: CDR1 SQVTM, CDR2 ANQGSEA. V was cut by 7 bases and J by 6 bases, with 13 bases left in between. This CDR3 has 11 amino acids. As DNA, the CDR3 is TGCAGCGGGGGGAGGGGGCCCGAGCAGTACTTC. Protein sequence: CSGGRGPEQYF.

The chain is built from TRBV5-6 and TRBJ2-5, with 8 bases matching TRBD2. The CDR3 has 16 residues. Germline CDR1 is SGHDT and CDR2 is YYEEEE. Unmatched junction bases numbered 9, after V lost 0 bases and J lost 5 bases. The chain's CDR3 is CASSLAGGAWYETQYF. The CDR3 region has the DNA TGTGCCAGCAGCTTGGCCGGGGGGGCCTGGTATGAGACCCAGTACTTC.

This clone showed up just once. V gene TRBV29-1 combines with J gene TRBJ2-2; the D gene is possibly TRBD1 (6 bases). The CDR3 length is 15 residues. Trimming removed 6 bases at V and 0 bases at J, with 14 bases between. The germline V gene has CDR1 SQVTM and CDR2 ANQGSEA. The CDR3 region has the DNA TGCAGCGTACGGAAGGACAGCGCGAACACCGGGGAGCTGTTTTTT. Its translation: CSVRKDSANTGELFF.

The chain couples TRBV9 to TRBJ2-7, with D possibly TRBD2 on 7 matching bases. From germline, CDR1 is SGDLS and CDR2 YYNGEE. The CDR3 covers 14 residues. Trimming shortened V by 2 bases and J by 5 bases, and 14 bases separated the two germline ends. For the CDR3, the DNA is TGTGCCAGCAGCGTGCGGGGGCAGGGAGACGAGCAGTACTTC. It encodes CASSVRGQGDEQYF.

The V call is TRBV18, the J call TRBJ2-1; 7 bases map to TRBD1. The ends lost 2 bases at V and 6 bases at J; junction bases unmatched: 10. The CDR3 is made up of 16 amino acids. Germline V lookup: CDR1 KGHSH, CDR2 LQKENI. CDR3 residues: CASSPLDRELVNEQFF. CDR3 DNA: TGTGCCAGCTCACCATTAGACAGGGAGCTCGTCAATGAGCAGTTCTTC.